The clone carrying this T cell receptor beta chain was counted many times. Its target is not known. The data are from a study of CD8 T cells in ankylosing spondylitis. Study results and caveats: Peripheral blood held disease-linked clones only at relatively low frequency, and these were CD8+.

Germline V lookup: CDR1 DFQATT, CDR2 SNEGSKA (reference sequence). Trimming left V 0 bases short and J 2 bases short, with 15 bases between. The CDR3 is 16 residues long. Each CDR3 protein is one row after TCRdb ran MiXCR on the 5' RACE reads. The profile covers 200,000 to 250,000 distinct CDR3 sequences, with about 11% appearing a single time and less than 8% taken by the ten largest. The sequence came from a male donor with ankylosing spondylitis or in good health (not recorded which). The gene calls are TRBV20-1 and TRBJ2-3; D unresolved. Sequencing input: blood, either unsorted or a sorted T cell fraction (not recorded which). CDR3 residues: CSARDARFQNTDTQYF. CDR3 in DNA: TGCAGTGCTAGAGACGCGAGGTTCCAAAACACAGATACGCAGTATTTT.